This T cell receptor beta chain was captured by sequencing in a study of T cells in narcolepsy. Using immunoSEQ multiplex PCR, the repertoire was profiled, and TCRdb retains in-frame clones only, with some absent. The sample contains around 24,000 clones, around four fifths of which appear only once. This clone came up once. V was pared by 5 bases and J by 7 bases, with 20 bases between. From germline, CDR1 is SGHTA and CDR2 FQGNSA. This CDR3 spans 15 amino acids. The V and J genes are TRBV7-2 and TRBJ1-2; the D gene is possibly TRBD1 (5 bases). Sequencing was done on a sample of CD45RA- memory CD4+ T cells from PBMCs. This clonotype originated in a human donor with narcolepsy. In DNA, the CDR3 is TGTGCCAGCAGCCCCGGCGGGGGGGATTATGTTGGCTACACCTTC. Protein sequence: CASSPGGGDYVGYTF.